One sample yielded the 25 T cell receptor beta chains listed below, sequenced in a study of technical replicates of blood from a handful of donors. The repertoire was sequenced with immunoSEQ multiplex PCR; TCRdb's copy has only in-frame clones and lacks some. The table lists 14,000 or so clones, approximately 81% of them singletons, with about a tenth in the top ten. Sequencing was performed on PBMCs. All receptors derive from a human donor in good health.

The chain uses TRBV27 and TRBJ1-4, with 7 bases matching TRBD1. Losses at the gene ends were 6 bases for V and 5 bases for J; bases not matched to a gene: 6. Germline V CDR1 and CDR2: MNHEY, SMNVEV (reference sequence). This CDR3 is built from 14 residues. Here the CDR3 DNA reads TGTGCCAGCAGCCCCGGGACAGCCAATGAAAAACTGTTTTTT. As protein: CASSPGTANEKLFF.

The rearrangement joins TRBV10-3 to TRBJ2-7; TRBD1 is a possible D gene (5 bases). The CDR3 has 13 amino acids. Trimming shortened V by 6 bases and J by 6 bases, and 15 bases separated the two germline ends. Per germline, CDR1 ENHRY and CDR2 SYGVKD. For the CDR3, the DNA is TGTGCCATCAGCGGTAATACAGGTTCCGAGCAGTACTTC. It encodes CAISGNTGSEQYF.

The chain carries TRBV9 and TRBJ2-1; tentatively, D is TRBD1 (7 bases). Trimming stripped 0 bases from V and 10 bases from J, with 23 bases between. The CDR3 covers 17 residues. Germline loops: CDR1 SGDLS, CDR2 YYNGEE. The CDR3 spells CASSVGIEAGQFVEQFF. As DNA, the CDR3 is TGTGCCAGCAGCGTAGGTATAGAGGCGGGACAGTTCGTCGAGCAGTTCTTC.

The V and J genes are TRBV6-5 and TRBJ2-5; tentatively, D is TRBD1 (6 bases). This CDR3 has 15 amino acids. The germline CDR1 and CDR2 sequences are MNHEY and SVGAGI. The V and J ends lost 7 bases and 0 bases respectively, with 15 bases between them. CDR3 coding DNA: TGTGCCAGCACCCTATCAGGGGTGAACCAAGAGACCCAGTACTTC. Residues: CASTLSGVNQETQYF.

The chain carries TRBV19 and TRBJ1-1; no reliable D call. V gave up 6 bases and J gave up 2 bases, with 13 bases separating them. Germline CDR1 is LNHDA and CDR2 is SQIVND (reference sequence). CDR3 size: 14 residues. The CDR3 loop is CASSILEGNTEAFF. The CDR3 region has the DNA TGTGCCAGTAGCATATTGGAGGGTAACACTGAAGCTTTCTTT. The full variable domain, in which reference TRBV19 and TRBJ1-1 provide the parts outside the CDR3, is DGGITQSPKYLFRKEGQNVTLSCEQNLNHDAMYWYRQDPGQGLRLIYYSQIVNDFQKGDIAEGYSVSREKKESFPLTVTSAQKNPTAFYLCASSILEGNTEAFFGQGTRLTVV.

V usage is TRBV10-2 and J usage is TRBJ2-5; TRBD2 is a possible D gene (5 bases). The J call may be in error: the DNA end matches TRBJ2-7 better. Germline-derived CDR1 and CDR2 are WSHSY and SAAADI. The CDR3 has 15 amino acids. This CDR3 reads CASRVEEGASYEQYF. The CDR3 coding sequence is TGCGCCAGCAGGGTGGAAGAGGGAGCTTCCTACGAGCAGTACTTC.

The chain uses TRBV7-9 and TRBJ1-4, with D uncertain. The CDR3 loop spans 13 amino acids. V was shortened by 3 bases and J by 8 bases, with 10 bases between the two germline ends. In germline, CDR1 is SEHNR, CDR2 FQNEAQ (reference sequence). This CDR3 is CASSLEDLEKLFF. Here the CDR3 DNA reads TGTGCCAGCAGCTTGGAGGATTTGGAAAAACTGTTTTTT.

The chain is built from TRBV5-1 and TRBJ2-2, with a possible D match to TRBD2 (5 bases). CDR1 is SGHRS and CDR2 is YFSETQ in the germline V gene. The CDR3 length is 14 residues. V was pared by 2 bases and J by 4 bases, with 9 bases between. The CDR3 sequence: CASSFGLLTGELFF. CDR3 nucleotide sequence: TGCGCCAGCAGCTTTGGACTTCTCACCGGGGAGCTGTTTTTT.

This chain links TRBV19 with TRBJ2-1; TRBD1 is a possible D gene (7 bases). Deletions cut 7 bases from V and 10 bases from J, with 17 bases between. The CDR3 runs 13 residues. Per the germline V gene, CDR1 is LNHDA and CDR2 is SQIVND (reference sequence). CDR3 coding DNA: TGTGCCAGTAAGTCGCGGGACAGTCGGGAGCAGTTCTTC. It is translated as CASKSRDSREQFF.

The J gene is TRBJ1-1, the V gene TRBV7-6; D is ambiguous. Germline V gene lookup returns CDR1 SGHVS and CDR2 FNYEAQ. V was shortened by 0 bases and J by 5 bases, with 7 bases between the two germline ends. The CDR3 runs 13 residues. The CDR3: CASSLAEVTEAFF. The CDR3, as DNA: TGTGCCAGCAGCTTAGCGGAGGTTACTGAAGCTTTCTTT.

This chain uses TRBV7-3 with TRBJ2-1, with unresolved D. Trimming stripped 7 bases from V and 1 base from J, with 5 bases between. This CDR3 comprises 12 residues. Germline V lookup: CDR1 SGHTA, CDR2 FQGTGA. CDR3 in DNA: TGTGCCAGCACTCGGTCCTACAATGAGCAGTTCTTC. Residues: CASTRSYNEQFF.

CDR3 in amino acids: CASSMTVNTEAFF. The DNA of the CDR3 is TGTGCCAGTAGTATGACAGTGAACACTGAAGCTTTCTTT. The chain is built from TRBV19 and TRBJ1-1, with D maybe TRBD1 (5 bases). Trimming removed 3 bases from V and 0 bases from J, with 5 bases in between. Germline values: CDR1 LNHDA, CDR2 SQIVND (reference sequence). The CDR3 runs 13 residues.

The chain uses TRBV10-1 and TRBJ2-1; 7 bases match TRBD2. Germline loops: CDR1 WNHNN, CDR2 SYGVQD (reference sequence). J lost 5 bases, V lost 6 bases, and 10 bases had no gene match. The CDR3 spans 15 residues. The CDR3 region is CASSDHSGPNNEQFF. The CDR3 nucleotides read TGCGCCAGCAGCGATCATAGCGGGCCAAACAATGAGCAGTTCTTC.

Here the CDR3 reads CASSSSAGIAGELFF. CDR3 DNA sequence: TGTGCCAGCAGCTCCAGCGCGGGTATCGCCGGGGAGCTGTTTTTT. V gene TRBV11-3 combines with J gene TRBJ2-2, with D possibly being TRBD2 (5 bases). The V gene's germline CDR1 is SGHNT and CDR2 YENEEA. Trimming took off 4 bases at V and 6 bases at J, with 15 bases between the two ends. The CDR3 length is 15 residues.

The count of this clone is one. The V gene is TRBV7-9, the J gene TRBJ2-2; 10 nucleotides agree with TRBD1. Germline V CDR1 and CDR2: SEHNR, FQNEAQ (reference sequence). V lost 5 bases and J lost 3; bases outside the gene matches: 3. The CDR3 extends over 15 amino acids. CDR3 sequence: CASSPGTGDTGELFF. CDR3 nucleotide sequence: TGTGCCAGCAGCCCCGGGACAGGGGACACCGGGGAGCTGTTTTTT. The whole variable domain, remainder taken from reference TRBV7-9 and TRBJ2-2, is DTGVSQNPRHKITKRGQNVTFRCDPISEHNRLYWYRQTLGQGPEFLTYFQNEAQLEKSRLLSDRFSAERPKGSFSTLEIQRTEQGDSAMYLCASSPGTGDTGELFFGEGSRLTVL.

The chain uses TRBV19 and TRBJ1-4, with a weak D call TRBD1 (5 bases). The length of the CDR3 is 15 residues. The V end was cut by 3 bases, the J end by 5 bases, with 13 bases between. Germline loops: CDR1 LNHDA, CDR2 SQIVND (reference sequence). The CDR3 is CASSMPGHANEKLFF. The CDR3 DNA reads TGTGCCAGTAGTATGCCAGGACACGCAAATGAAAAACTGTTTTTT.

The chain couples TRBV18 to TRBJ2-7; TRBD1 might be the D (5 bases). The CDR3 runs to 16 residues. Trimming took 1 base from V and 0 from J, leaving 13 bases between them. CDR1 KGHSH and CDR2 LQKENI come from the germline V gene. CDR3 loop: CASSPRGAGRSYEQYF. Here the CDR3 DNA reads TGTGCCAGCTCACCACGCGGAGCAGGGCGCTCCTACGAGCAGTACTTC.

The chain uses TRBV29-1 and TRBJ2-2; no clear D gene. Germline-derived CDR1 and CDR2 are SQVTM and ANQGSEA. Trimming took 4 bases from V and 4 from J, leaving 10 bases between them. This CDR3 comprises 13 residues. The CDR3 DNA follows: TGCAGCGTTGCGACTTATAGCACCGGGGAGCTGTTTTTT. Its translation: CSVATYSTGELFF.

V is TRBV11-2 and J is TRBJ2-2; unclear D gene. CDR3 size: 15 residues. With 0 bases removed from V and 1 base from J, the gap between germline ends came to 6 bases. Germline lookup yields CDR1 SGHAT and CDR2 FQNNGV. The CDR3, as DNA: TGTGCCAGCAGCTTAGAACCGGGGAACACCGGGGAGCTGTTTTTT. This encodes CASSLEPGNTGELFF.

The CDR3 nucleotides read TGCGCCAGCAGTGGACAGGCCAATGAGCAGTTCTTC. It codes for CASSGQANEQFF. V gene TRBV10-1 combines with J gene TRBJ2-1; possible D gene TRBD1, 6 bases. V was clipped by 4 bases and J by 6 bases, with 7 bases between them. The CDR3 loop spans 12 amino acids. From germline, CDR1 is WNHNN and CDR2 SYGVQD (reference sequence).

The chain recombines TRBV15 with TRBJ1-1; 11 positions agree with TRBD1. Unmatched junction bases numbered 2, after V lost 5 bases and J lost 3 bases. The length of the CDR3 is 14 residues. From germline, CDR1 is LNHNV and CDR2 YYDKDF (reference sequence). The CDR3 sequence is CATSGDRGYTEAFF. The CDR3 nucleotides read TGTGCCACCAGCGGGGACAGGGGGTACACTGAAGCTTTCTTT.

This chain joins TRBV27 and TRBJ2-2; D might be TRBD1 (6 bases). The CDR3 loop spans 13 amino acids. CDR1 is MNHEY and CDR2 is SMNVEV in the germline V gene (reference sequence). V dropped 5 bases and J dropped 7 bases, with 11 bases sitting between them. The CDR3 reads CASSMQGYGELFF. The DNA of the CDR3 is TGTGCCAGCAGTATGCAGGGGTACGGGGAGCTGTTTTTT.

This chain joins TRBV6-5 and TRBJ2-7; 8 nucleotides agree with TRBD1. V was pared by 10 bases and J by 1 base, with 6 bases of the junction left unmatched. From germline, CDR1 is MNHEY and CDR2 SVGAGI. This CDR3 has 13 amino acids. In DNA form, the CDR3 reads TGTGCCACCAGACAGGGGCAATCCTACGAGCAGTACTTC. Its protein is CATRQGQSYEQYF.

The V gene is TRBV28, the J gene TRBJ1-1; 7 nucleotides align to TRBD1. There are 14 residues in the CDR3. V shed 6 bases and J 6 bases; nucleotides not matched to a gene: 10. Per the germline V gene, CDR1 is MDHEN and CDR2 is SYDVKM. The CDR3: CASSRTGAVPEAFF. Here the CDR3 DNA reads TGTGCCAGCAGCCGAACAGGGGCCGTGCCTGAAGCTTTCTTT.

The chain links TRBV6-6 to TRBJ2-3; 8 positions agree with TRBD1. The germline gives CDR1 MNHNY, CDR2 SVGAGI (reference sequence). Germline trimming cut 8 bases from V and 4 bases from J; bases unmatched to any gene: 2. The CDR3 loop spans 12 amino acids. The CDR3 DNA reads as TGTGCCAGCCGGACAGGGTCAGATACGCAGTATTTT. This codes for CASRTGSDTQYF.